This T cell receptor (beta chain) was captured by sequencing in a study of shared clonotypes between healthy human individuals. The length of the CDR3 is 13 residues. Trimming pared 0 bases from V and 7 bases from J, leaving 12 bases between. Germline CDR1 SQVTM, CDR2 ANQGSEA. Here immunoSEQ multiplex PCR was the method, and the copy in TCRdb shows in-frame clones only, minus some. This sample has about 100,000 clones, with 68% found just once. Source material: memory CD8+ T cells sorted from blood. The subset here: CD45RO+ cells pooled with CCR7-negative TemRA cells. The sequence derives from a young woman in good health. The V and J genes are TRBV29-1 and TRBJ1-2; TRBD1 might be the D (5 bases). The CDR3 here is CSVEDRVQGGYTF. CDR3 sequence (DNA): TGCAGCGTTGAAGATCGGGTCCAGGGTGGCTACACCTTC.